This T cell receptor (beta chain) was sequenced during a study of tumor-infiltrating lymphocytes in primary liver carcinoma. Co-extraction of both nucleic acids (RNA and DNA) used about 19-33 mg of unsorted bulk tissue. Trimming cost V 5 bases and J 1 base; bases outside gene matches: 6. Germline CDR1 reads SGHTS; CDR2 reads YDEGEE. This CDR3 region has 15 residues. This clonotype was seen at least ten times. TCR beta cDNA came from roughly 0.45 ug total RNA, primed with a constant-region primer. Library construction for TCR beta comprised three nested multiplex PCR rounds performed with slightly modified ARM-PCR. Each of the first two PCR rounds ran approximately 10 cycles with TRBV1-TRBV30 forward and C-beta reverse primers. MiXCR was run by TCRdb on the multiplex PCR reads, yielding one entry per CDR3 protein. The data show roughly 53,000 distinct CDR3 sequences, 60% to 75% seen once.

Sample: liver tumor tissue from sampling region 2. Subset specified: tumor region T2, inferior pole. The chain employs TRBV5-8 and TRBJ2-7; 10 positions agree with TRBD2. This receptor was obtained from a man between 40 and 49 years old with primary liver carcinoma and hepatitis B virus infection. The CDR3 spells CASSDLAGASYEQYF. The DNA for the CDR3 is TGTGCCAGCAGTGACCTAGCGGGGGCTTCCTACGAGCAGTACTTC.